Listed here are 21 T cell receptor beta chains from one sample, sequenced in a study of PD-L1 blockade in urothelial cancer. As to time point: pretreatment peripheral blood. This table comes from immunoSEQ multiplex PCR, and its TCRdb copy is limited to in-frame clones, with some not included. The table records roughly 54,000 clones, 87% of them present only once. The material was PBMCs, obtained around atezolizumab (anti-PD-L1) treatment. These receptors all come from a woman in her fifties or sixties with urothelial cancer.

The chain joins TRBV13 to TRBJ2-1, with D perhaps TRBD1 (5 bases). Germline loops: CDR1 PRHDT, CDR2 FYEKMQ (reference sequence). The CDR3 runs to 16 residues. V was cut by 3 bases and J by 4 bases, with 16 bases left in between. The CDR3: CASSFLHRLRYNEQFF. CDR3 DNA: TGTGCCAGCAGCTTTCTCCACAGGCTCAGATACAATGAGCAGTTCTTC.

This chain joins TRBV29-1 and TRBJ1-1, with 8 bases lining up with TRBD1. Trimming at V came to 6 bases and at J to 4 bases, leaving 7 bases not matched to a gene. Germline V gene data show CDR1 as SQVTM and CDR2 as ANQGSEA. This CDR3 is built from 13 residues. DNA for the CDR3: TGCAGCGTCACCAGGGGGCTTGGCACTGAAGCTTTCTTT. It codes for CSVTRGLGTEAFF.

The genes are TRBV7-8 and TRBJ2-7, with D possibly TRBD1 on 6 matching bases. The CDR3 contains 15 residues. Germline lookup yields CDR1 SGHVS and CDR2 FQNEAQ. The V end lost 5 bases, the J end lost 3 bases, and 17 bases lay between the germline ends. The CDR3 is CASSGRRTVFYEQYF. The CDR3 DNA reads TGTGCCAGCAGCGGCCGACGGACAGTATTCTACGAGCAGTACTTC.

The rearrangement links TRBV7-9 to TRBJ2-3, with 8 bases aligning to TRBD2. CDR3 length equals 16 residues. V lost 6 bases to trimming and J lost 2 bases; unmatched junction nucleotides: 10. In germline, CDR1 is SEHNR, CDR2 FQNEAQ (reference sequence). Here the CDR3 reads CASSMVSGTATDTQYF. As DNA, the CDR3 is TGTGCCAGCAGTATGGTTAGCGGGACGGCCACAGATACGCAGTATTTT.

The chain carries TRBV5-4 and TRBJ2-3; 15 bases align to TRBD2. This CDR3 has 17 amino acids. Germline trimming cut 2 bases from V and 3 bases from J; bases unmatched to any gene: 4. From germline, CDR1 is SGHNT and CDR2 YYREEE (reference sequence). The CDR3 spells CASSLGLAGGPTDTQYF. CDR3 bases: TGTGCCAGCAGCTTAGGACTAGCGGGGGGGCCGACAGATACGCAGTATTTT.

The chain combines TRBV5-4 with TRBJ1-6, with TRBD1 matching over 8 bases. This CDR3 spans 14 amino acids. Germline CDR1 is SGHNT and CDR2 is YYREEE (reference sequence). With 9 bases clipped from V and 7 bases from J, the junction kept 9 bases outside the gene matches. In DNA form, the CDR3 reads TGTGCCACACGACAGGGGCTTCTGAATTCACCCCTCCACTTT. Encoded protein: CATRQGLLNSPLHF.

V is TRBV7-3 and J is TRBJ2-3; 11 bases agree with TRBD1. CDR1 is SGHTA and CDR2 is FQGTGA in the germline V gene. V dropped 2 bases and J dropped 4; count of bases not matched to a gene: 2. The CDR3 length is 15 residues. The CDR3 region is CASSLGTGGADTQYF. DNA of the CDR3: TGTGCCAGCAGCTTAGGGACAGGGGGAGCAGATACGCAGTATTTT.

In DNA, the CDR3 is TGTGCCAGCAGTCAACTCGGGTTCCGGGAGACAGATACGCAGTATTTT. It is translated as CASSQLGFRETDTQYF. This chain links TRBV11-2 with TRBJ2-3; possible D gene TRBD2, 6 bases. The CDR3 contains 16 residues. V lost 6 bases to trimming and J lost 3 bases, with 19 bases between them. The germline V gene has CDR1 SGHAT and CDR2 FQNNGV.

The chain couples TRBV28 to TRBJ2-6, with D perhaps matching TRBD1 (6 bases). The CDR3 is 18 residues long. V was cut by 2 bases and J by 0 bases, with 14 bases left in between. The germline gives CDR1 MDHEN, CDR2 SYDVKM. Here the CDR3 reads CASSLAGTLSSGANVLTF. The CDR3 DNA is TGTGCCAGCAGTTTAGCCGGGACATTAAGCTCTGGGGCCAACGTCCTGACTTTC.

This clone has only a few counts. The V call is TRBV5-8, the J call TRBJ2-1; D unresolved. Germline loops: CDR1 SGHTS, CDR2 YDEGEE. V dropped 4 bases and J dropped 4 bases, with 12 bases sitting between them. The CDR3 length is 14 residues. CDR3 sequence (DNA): TGTGCCAGCAGCCTCCTTACAGATTACAATGAGCAGTTCTTC. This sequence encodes CASSLLTDYNEQFF.

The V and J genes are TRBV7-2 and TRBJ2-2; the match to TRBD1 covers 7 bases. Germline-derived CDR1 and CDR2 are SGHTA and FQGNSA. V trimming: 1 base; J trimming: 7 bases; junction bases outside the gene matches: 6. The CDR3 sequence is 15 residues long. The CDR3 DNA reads TGTGCCAGCAGCTTAGGCGCAGGGGGTGGCGGGGAGCTGTTTTTT. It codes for CASSLGAGGGGELFF.

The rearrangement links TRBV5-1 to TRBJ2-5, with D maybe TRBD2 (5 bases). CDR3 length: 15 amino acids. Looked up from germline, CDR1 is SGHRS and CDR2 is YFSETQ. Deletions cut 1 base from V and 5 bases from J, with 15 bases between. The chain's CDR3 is CASSLSGTTRETQYF. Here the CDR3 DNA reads TGCGCCAGCAGCTTGTCGGGAACAACGCGGGAGACCCAGTACTTC.

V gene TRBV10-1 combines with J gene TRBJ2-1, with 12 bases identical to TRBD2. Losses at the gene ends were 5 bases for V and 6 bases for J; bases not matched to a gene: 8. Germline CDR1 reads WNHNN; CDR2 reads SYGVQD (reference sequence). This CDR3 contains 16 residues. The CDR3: CASSNTLAGGGNEQFF. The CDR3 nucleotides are TGCGCCAGCAGTAATACGCTAGCGGGAGGGGGCAATGAGCAGTTCTTC.

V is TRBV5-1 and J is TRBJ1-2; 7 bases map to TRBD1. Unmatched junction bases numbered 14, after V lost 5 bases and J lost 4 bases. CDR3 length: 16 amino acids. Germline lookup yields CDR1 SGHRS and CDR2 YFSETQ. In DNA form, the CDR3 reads TGCGCCAGCAGTCCTGCTCCGGGACAGACCTTCTATGGCTACACCTTC. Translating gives CASSPAPGQTFYGYTF.

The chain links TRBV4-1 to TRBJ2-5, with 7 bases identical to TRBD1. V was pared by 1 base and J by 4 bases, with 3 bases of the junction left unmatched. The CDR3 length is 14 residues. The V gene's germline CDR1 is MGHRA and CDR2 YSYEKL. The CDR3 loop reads CASSQANRGETQYF. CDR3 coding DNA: TGCGCCAGCAGCCAAGCCAACAGGGGAGAGACCCAGTACTTC.

In nucleotides, the CDR3 is TGTGCCAGCAGTGAGGTAGCGGGGGGGAAAAATGAGCAGTTCTTC. This sequence encodes CASSEVAGGKNEQFF. V usage is TRBV2 and J usage is TRBJ2-1; 11 bases align to TRBD2. CDR1 is SNHLY, CDR2 FYNNEI, per germline. J lost 7 bases, V lost 3 bases, and 5 bases had no gene match. The CDR3 extends over 15 amino acids.

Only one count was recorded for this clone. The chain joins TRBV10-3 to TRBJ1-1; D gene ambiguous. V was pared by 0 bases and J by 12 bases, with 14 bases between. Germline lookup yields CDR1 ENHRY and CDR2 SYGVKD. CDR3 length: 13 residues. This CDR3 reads CAISESDKTETFF. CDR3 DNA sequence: TGTGCCATCAGTGAGTCTGACAAGACGGAAACTTTCTTT.

CDR3 residues: CATSREKPINEQFF. Written as DNA, the CDR3 is TGTGCCACCAGCAGAGAGAAGCCCATAAATGAGCAGTTCTTC. J is TRBJ2-1 and V is TRBV15; D call uncertain. Trimming took 0 bases from V and 7 from J, leaving 10 bases between them. There are 14 residues in the CDR3. CDR1 and CDR2 from the germline V gene are LNHNV and YYDKDF (reference sequence). The complete variable domain, with remaining parts taken from reference TRBV15 and TRBJ2-1, reads DAMVIQNPRYQVTQFGKPVTLSCSQTLNHNVMYWYQQKSSQAPKLLFHYYDKDFNNEADTPDNFQSRRPNTSFCFLDIRSPGLGDTAMYLCATSREKPINEQFFGPGTRLTVL.

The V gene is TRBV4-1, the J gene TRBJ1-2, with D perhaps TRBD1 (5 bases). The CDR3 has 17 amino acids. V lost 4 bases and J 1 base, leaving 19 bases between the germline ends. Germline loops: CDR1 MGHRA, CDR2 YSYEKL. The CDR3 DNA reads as TGCGCCAGCAGCCCTGAGATAGGGGCAGCCGTTAACTATGGCTACACCTTC. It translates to CASSPEIGAAVNYGYTF.

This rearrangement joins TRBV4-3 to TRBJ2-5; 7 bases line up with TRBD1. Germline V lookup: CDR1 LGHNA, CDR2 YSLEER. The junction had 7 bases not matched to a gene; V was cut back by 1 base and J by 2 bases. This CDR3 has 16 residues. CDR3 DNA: TGCGCCAGCAGCCAAGGAGACAGGGTAGGACAAGAGACCCAGTACTTC. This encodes CASSQGDRVGQETQYF.

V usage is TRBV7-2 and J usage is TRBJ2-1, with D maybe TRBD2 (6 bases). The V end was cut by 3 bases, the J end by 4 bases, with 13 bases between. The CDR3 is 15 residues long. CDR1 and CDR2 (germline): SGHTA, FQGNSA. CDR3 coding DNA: TGTGCCAGCAGCTTTAGTCGGGGGAGGTACAATGAGCAGTTCTTC. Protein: CASSFSRGRYNEQFF.